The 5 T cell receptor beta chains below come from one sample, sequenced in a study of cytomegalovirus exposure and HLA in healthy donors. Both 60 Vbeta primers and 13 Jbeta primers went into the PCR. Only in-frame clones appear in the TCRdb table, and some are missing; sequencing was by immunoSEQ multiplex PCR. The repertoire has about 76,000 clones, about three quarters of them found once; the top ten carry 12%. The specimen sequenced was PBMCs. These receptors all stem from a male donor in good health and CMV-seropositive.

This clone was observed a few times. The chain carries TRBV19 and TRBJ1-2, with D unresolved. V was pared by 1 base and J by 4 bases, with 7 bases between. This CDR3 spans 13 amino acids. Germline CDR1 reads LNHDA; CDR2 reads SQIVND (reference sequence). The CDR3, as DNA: TGTGCCAGTAGTATAGCACATCTCTATGGCTACACCTTC. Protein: CASSIAHLYGYTF.

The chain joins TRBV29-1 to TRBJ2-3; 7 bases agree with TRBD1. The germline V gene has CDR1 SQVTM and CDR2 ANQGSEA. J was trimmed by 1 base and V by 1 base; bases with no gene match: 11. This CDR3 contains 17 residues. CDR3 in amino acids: CSVEGGQDPLGTDTQYF. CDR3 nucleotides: TGCAGCGTTGAAGGTGGACAGGATCCTTTGGGCACAGATACGCAGTATTTT.

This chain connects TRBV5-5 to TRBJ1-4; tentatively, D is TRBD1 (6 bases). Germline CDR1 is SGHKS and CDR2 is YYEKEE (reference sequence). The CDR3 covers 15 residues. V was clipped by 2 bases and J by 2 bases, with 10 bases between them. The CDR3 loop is CASSFSGQTNEKLFF. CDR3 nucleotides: TGTGCCAGCAGCTTCTCTGGACAGACTAATGAAAAACTGTTTTTT.

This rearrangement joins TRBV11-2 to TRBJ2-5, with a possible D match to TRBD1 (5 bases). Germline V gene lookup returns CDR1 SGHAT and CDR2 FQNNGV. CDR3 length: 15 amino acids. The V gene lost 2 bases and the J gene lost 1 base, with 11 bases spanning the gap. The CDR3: CASSLTWTTQETQYF. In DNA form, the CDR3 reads TGTGCCAGCAGCTTAACCTGGACAACCCAAGAGACCCAGTACTTC.

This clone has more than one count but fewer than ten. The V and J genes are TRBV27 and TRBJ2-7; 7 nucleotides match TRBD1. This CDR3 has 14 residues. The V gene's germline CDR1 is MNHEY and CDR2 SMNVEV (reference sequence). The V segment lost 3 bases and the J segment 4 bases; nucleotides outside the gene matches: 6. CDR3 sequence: CASSFDRVRYEQYF. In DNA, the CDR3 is TGTGCCAGCAGTTTTGACAGGGTGAGGTACGAGCAGTACTTC.